This TCR beta chain was identified during a study of CXCR3-negative and CXCR3-positive naive CD8 T cells (dated 2019 in TCRdb). Concerning the study at large: In total, approximately 130 million TRB reads were obtained, corresponding to roughly 1.5 +/- 0.3 million reads per library. Diversity and physicochemical repertoire analyses were performed on some 10 donors pooled from two independent experiments. The TRBV-TRBJ cluster analysis covered naive subsets from five or six donors and memory cells from 3 donors.

Each CD8+ T cell subset was flow-sorted in triplicate, and 300,000 or so cells per subset were placed directly into RLT lysis buffer. To exclude memory contaminants, naive CD8+ T cells were stringently defined as CD45RO-CCR7+CD27+CD95-. Peripheral blood mononuclear cells were isolated from buffy coats by standard density gradient centrifugation. A FACSAria III was used to flow-sort naive CXCR3-negative and CXCR3-positive CD8+ T cells. Total RNA was extracted from sorted cells with an RNeasy Mini Kit. For sequencing, a NextSeq 550 was employed. The Human TCR Profiling Kit (MiLaboratory) was used to make UMI-labeled 5' RACE TRB cDNA libraries. The full amount of extracted RNA was used for cDNA synthesis, and the full amount of resulting cDNA was used for PCR amplification. The libraries were made side by side, with each library going through the same number of PCR cycles. The source study handled its data this way. MIGEC and MiXCR extracted about 53,000 +/- 10,000 unique UMI-labeled TRB cDNA molecules per library, requiring at least two reads per UMI. On average, each library contained about 40,000 +/- 10,000 functional in-frame TRB CDR3 nucleotide clonotypes without stop codons. After each sample was downsampled to 5000 UMI-labeled TRB molecules, VDJtools was used to calculate diversity metrics such as normalized Shannon-Wiener and Chao1. Clonotype-size-weighted physicochemical properties of the central five CDR3 residues (interaction energy, strength, volume and Kidera factor 4) were computed in VDJtools. TCRdb reprocessed the public reads and reports one entry per CDR3 protein sequence, without DNA. These V and J calls are TCRdb output, not the study's own analysis. This sample's table carries around 63,000 distinct CDR3 sequences. About 0.78% of the sample is held by the ten biggest clonotypes.

Results the study describes overall, beyond this receptor: CXCR3 expression partially decreased after cryopreservation, so most assays used freshly isolated PBMCs. Compared with CXCR3-negative naive cells, CXCR3-positive naive cells had TRB CDR3s with higher hydrophobicity (lower Kidera factor 4), lower energy, and higher strength and volume indices. Within the same donor, TRBV-TRBJ usage looked similar between naive CXCR3-negative and CXCR3-positive cells, but memory cells had distinct patterns. Because surface CD5, which is linked to self-reactivity in mice, was comparable between the naive subsets, TCR interaction strength was also inferred from the physicochemical properties of TRB CDR3s. Both naive subsets had comparably high repertoire diversity, while memory CD8+ T cells had much lower repertoire diversity.

As regards this clonotype: Its antigen remains undetermined.

Taken from the germline V gene, the CDR1 and CDR2 loops are MGHDK and SYGVNS. Measured from the cysteine to the phenylalanine, the CDR3 is 12 residues long. The entry carries no DNA sequence. Here the chain combines TRBV25-1 and TRBJ2-5; no DNA is available, so the TRBD2 call from TCRdb remains unchecked. What was sequenced was naive CXCR3+ CD8+ T cells from blood. The cell subset or site label of this sample denotes: CD45RO-CCR7+CD27+CD95- naive CD8+ T cells expressing CXCR3 (TNR3+). The TCR was taken from a human donor in good health. Some clones in this sample may be carry-over from other donors' samples. For the CDR3, the sequence is CASAQGGETQYF.